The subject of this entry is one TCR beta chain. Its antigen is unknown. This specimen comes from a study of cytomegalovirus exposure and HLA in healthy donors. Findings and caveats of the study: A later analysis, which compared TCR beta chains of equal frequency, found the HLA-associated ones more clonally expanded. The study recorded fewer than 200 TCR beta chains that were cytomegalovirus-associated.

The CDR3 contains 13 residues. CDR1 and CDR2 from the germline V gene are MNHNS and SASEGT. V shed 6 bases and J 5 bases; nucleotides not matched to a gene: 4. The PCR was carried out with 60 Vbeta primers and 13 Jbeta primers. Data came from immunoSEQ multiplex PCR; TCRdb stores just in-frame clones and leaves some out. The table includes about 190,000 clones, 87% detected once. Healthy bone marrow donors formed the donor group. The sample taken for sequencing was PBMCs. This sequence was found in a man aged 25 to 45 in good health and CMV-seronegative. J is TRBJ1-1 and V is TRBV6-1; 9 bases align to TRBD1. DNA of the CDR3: TGTGCCAGCAGGCGGGACAGGGATACTGAAGCTTTCTTT. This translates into CASRRDRDTEAFF.